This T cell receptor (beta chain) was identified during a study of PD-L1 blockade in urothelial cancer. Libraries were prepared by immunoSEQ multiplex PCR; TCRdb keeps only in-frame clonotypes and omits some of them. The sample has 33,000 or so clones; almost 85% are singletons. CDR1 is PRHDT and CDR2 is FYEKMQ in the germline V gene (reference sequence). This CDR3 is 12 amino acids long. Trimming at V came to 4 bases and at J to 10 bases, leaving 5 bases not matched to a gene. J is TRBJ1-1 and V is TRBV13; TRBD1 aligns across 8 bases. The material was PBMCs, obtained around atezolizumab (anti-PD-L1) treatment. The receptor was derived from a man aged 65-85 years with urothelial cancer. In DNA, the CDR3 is TGTGCCAGCAGCTCAAGTGACAGGGGAGCTTTCTTT. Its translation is CASSSSDRGAFF. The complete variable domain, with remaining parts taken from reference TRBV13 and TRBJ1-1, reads AAGVIQSPRHLIKEKRETATLKCYPIPRHDTVYWYQQGPGQDPQFLISFYEKMQSDKGSIPDRFSAQQFSDYHSELNMSSLELGDSALYFCASSSSDRGAFFGQGTRLTVV.